The present T cell receptor beta chain was sequenced within a study of blood T cells in healthy people across ages (dated by TCRdb to between 2014 and 2017). About the full investigation: In model experiments, roughly one uniquely barcoded TCR beta cDNA molecule per two T cells was captured by template switching. To avoid experimental bias, donors of different ages were distributed randomly across sequencing lanes. Four age groups were formed from the donors: young (average approximately 15 years), middle-aged (approximately 41), aged (more than 55) and long-lived (about 80). The study measured age-related changes in TCR beta repertoire diversity using deep sequencing normalized with unique cDNA molecular identifiers. Two additional independent replicas of 1 million unique cDNA reads from the same blood draw were analyzed for two donors (one aged 18 to 30 and one aged 80 or older). Findings and caveats that apply to the study as a whole: The percentage of naive T cells measured by flow cytometry correlated strongly with observed TCR beta diversity. Because donor CMV infection status was unknown, age-related changes in expanded clonotypes were potentially confounded. As age increased, observed TCR beta diversity per million T cells dropped in a roughly linear way, and a significant reduction was already evident by age around 41. Compared with the aged group, more naive CD4+ T cells, fewer expanded clones and increased TCR diversity were shown by the long-lived group, suggesting age selection. Because profiling used bulk unsorted PBMCs, naive and antigen-experienced compartments could not be compared conclusively. Estimates of total diversity based on one million sequenced T cells were considered lower bounds and underestimates.

Preparation of the library involved 5' RACE. The sequencer listed for this sample is Illumina HiSeq 2500. A second PCR of roughly 6 to 11 cycles was run with a J-beta primer mix and a sample-barcoded 5' primer. Each TCR beta cDNA molecule received a unique molecular identifier from a template-switch 5' adaptor carrying 12 random nucleotides. Each sample yielded at least 3 million CDR3-containing paired-end reads. First-strand cDNA synthesis was performed from all RNA using the Mint cDNA synthesis kit, with priming by a TRBC-specific oligonucleotide. Following uracil-DNA glycosylase treatment, a first 18-cycle PCR with universal primers M1SS and BC2_uni_R was performed on all cDNA. The published analysis was carried out like this. For normalization, 1 million high-quality reads, each with a distinct molecular identifier, were randomly selected from each sample. Reads sharing molecular identifiers were discarded rather than binned into consensus sequences. MiTCR, with a Q25 quality threshold and the strictest error-elimination algorithm, was used for CDR3 identification, clonotype clustering and error correction. A nonparametric unseen species model using Euler transformation provided a lower-bound estimate of total TCR beta diversity. The public reads were reprocessed in TCRdb via fastp at Q25 and MiXCR, keeping in-frame beta chains. Rows are combined by CDR3 protein, so each entry shows the most common genes and DNA. TCRdb, not the authors, supplied the V and J calls. The sample table records about 290,000 distinct CDR3 sequences; around 30% of these occur just once. 25% to 30% of the sample rests with the top ten.

The 39 donors, aged about 6 to 95 years, were systemically healthy Caucasian individuals from Russia. Each donor gave ten milliliters of peripheral blood, drawn into EDTA-treated Vacutainer tubes. Ficoll-Paque density-gradient centrifugation was used to isolate PBMCs, with at least 6 million per sample. Trizol reagent was used to extract total RNA from PBMCs, with at least 6 micrograms per sample. For every donor, an aliquot of PBMCs went through flow cytometry to measure the percentages of naive CD45RAhigh/CD27high T cells. This clonotype was counted a few times. What antigen it recognizes has not been identified. Qualities for individual bases were not recorded, and no much larger clone is one base off. The trim is 1 base for V and 2 bases for J, with a gap of 6 bases between the germline ends. According to the germline V gene, CDR1 reads MDHEN and CDR2 reads SYDVKM. The CDR3 sequence holds 14 residues, the cysteine and phenylalanine included. The read is trimmed to its CDR3 DNA, 42 bases read in frame from base 1.

The clonotype originates from a woman aged 65 to 85 in good health. The chain is encoded by TRBV28 joined to TRBJ1-5; TRBD1 is a weak D gene call, 5 bases matching. Source material: blood. The CDR3 sequence is CASSLLQGNQPQHF. The base sequence is TGTGCCAGCAGTTTATTACAGGGCAATCAGCCCCAGCATTTT. Reference TRBV28 and TRBJ1-5 genes cover what lies past the CDR3, so the full variable domain is DVKVTQSSRYLVKRTGEKVFLECVQDMDHENMFWYRQDPGLGLRLIYFSYDVKMKEKGDIPEGYSVSREKKERFSLILESASTNQTSMYLCASSLLQGNQPQHFGDGTRLSIL.